The 9 T cell receptor beta chains listed next were all sequenced from one sample in a study of T-cell reconstitution after alpha-beta-depleted transplantation in children. Library preparation (for TCRbeta) was performed with unique molecular identifiers. MiXCR was run by TCRdb on the PCR reads, yielding one entry per CDR3 protein. The sample comprises about 230,000 distinct CDR3 sequences, approximately 9.9% of which are singletons, and approximately 5% rests with the top ten. This specimen consisted of PBMCs from the stem cell graft donor, obtained from the stem cell graft. All receptors derive from a human donor who donated a stem cell graft to a child with SCID.

The table lists this clonotype with many counts. The junction and the germline gene differ at one end; a read error may be behind it. This chain links TRBV5-6 with TRBJ2-4, with D uncertain. The CDR3 runs 15 residues. Germline V gene data show CDR1 as SGHDT and CDR2 as YYEEEE. The CDR3 nucleotides are TGTGCCAGCACCTTGGTAGGGCAGGTTGGAAACATTCAGTACTTC. Protein product: CASTLVGQVGNIQYF.

This clonotype has at least ten counts. V is TRBV3-1 and J is TRBJ2-3, with 7 positions matching TRBD2. Germline assignment: CDR1 LGHDT and CDR2 YNNKEL (reference sequence). V dropped 2 bases and J dropped 4; count of bases not matched to a gene: 6. The CDR3 length is 15 residues. CDR3 bases: TGTGCCAGCAGCCAACGGGGGGTAAGGGCAGATACGCAGTATTTT. Translated, it gives CASSQRGVRADTQYF.

Note on this clonotype: An end of the junction differs from the germline gene, which may be a read error. The chain carries TRBV20-1 and TRBJ1-1, with 8 bases aligning to TRBD1. Germline lookup yields CDR1 DFQATT and CDR2 SNEGSKA (reference sequence). CDR3 size: 17 residues. This chain's CDR3 is CCAINPAPQGALAEAFF. CDR3 in DNA: TGCTGTGCTATAAACCCAGCCCCCCAGGGGGCTCTGGCTGAAGCTTTCTTT.

There are many counts of this clonotype. The chain uses TRBV5-1 and TRBJ2-1; 7 bases map to TRBD1. Germline CDR1 is SGHRS and CDR2 is YFSETQ. This CDR3 comprises 14 residues. The V and J ends lost 2 bases and 7 bases, in that order; junction bases with no gene match: 6. DNA for the CDR3: TGCGCCAGCAGCTTTTCACAGGGGTTGAATGAGCAGTTCTTC. It translates to CASSFSQGLNEQFF.

This clonotype was found many times. The chain couples TRBV6-2 or TRBV6-3 to TRBJ2-2; TRBD1 agrees at 7 bases. V lost 2 bases, J lost 1 base, and 7 bases stayed unmatched. The CDR3 extends over 17 amino acids. CDR1 is MNHEY, CDR2 SVGEGT, per germline. In DNA, the CDR3 is TGTGCCAGCAGTTACCCTACAGGGGCAGGGAACACCGGGGAGCTGTTTTTT. Residues: CASSYPTGAGNTGELFF.

The table lists this clonotype with many counts. This chain links TRBV5-1 with TRBJ1-1; D unresolved. Germline lookup yields CDR1 SGHRS and CDR2 YFSETQ. CDR3 size: 13 residues. Trimming removed 0 bases from V and 10 bases from J, with 13 bases in between. This CDR3 is CASSLGGDRTAFF. CDR3 sequence (DNA): TGCGCCAGCAGCTTGGGCGGGGATAGAACAGCTTTCTTT. Based on the CDR3 plus reference TRBV5-1 and TRBJ1-1, the full variable domain is KAGVTQTPRYLIKTRGQQVTLSCSPISGHRSVSWYQQTPGQGLQFLFEYFSETQRNKGNFPGRFSGRQFSNSRSEMNVSTLELGDSALYLCASSLGGDRTAFFGQGTRLTVV.

This clonotype occurred a few times. DNA of the CDR3: TGTGCCAGCAGTGGCTCTCGGGCTTTCTTT. This codes for CASSGSRAFF. The V gene is TRBV6-1, the J gene TRBJ1-1; D is uncertain. Germline-derived CDR1 and CDR2 are MNHNS and SASEGT. CDR3 length equals 10 residues. The V gene lost 4 bases and the J gene lost 11 bases, with 8 bases spanning the gap.

This clonotype has at least ten counts. This chain connects TRBV10-3 to TRBJ2-2; TRBD1 matches 8 bases. The germline gives CDR1 ENHRY, CDR2 SYGVKD. V shed 3 bases, J shed 6 bases, and the junction held 9 bases outside the gene matches. The CDR3 consists of 16 residues. CDR3 protein: CAISDRGQGGPGELFF. For the CDR3, the DNA is TGTGCCATCAGTGACCGAGGACAGGGCGGCCCCGGGGAGCTGTTTTTT.

This chain connects TRBV7-6 to TRBJ2-3, with a possible D match to TRBD1 (6 bases). Germline V gives CDR1 SGHVS, CDR2 FNYEAQ. V lost 5 bases and J lost 4, with 22 bases in between. This CDR3 comprises 17 residues. The CDR3 sequence is CASSRIKGDDTADTQYF. The DNA of the CDR3 is TGTGCCAGCAGCCGCATTAAGGGGGATGATACGGCAGATACGCAGTATTTT.